The 29 T cell receptor beta chains below come from one sample, sequenced in a study of blood T cells in healthy people across ages. Next came a second PCR, run for about 7 to 12 cycles, which used a sample-barcoded 5' primer along with a J-beta primer mix. From the 5' RACE reads, TCRdb called clonotypes with MiXCR, one entry per CDR3 protein. The sample records roughly 800,000 distinct CDR3 sequences, 35% to 40% being singletons. The sequenced sample was blood. These receptors were obtained from a man aged 18 to 30 in good health.

This clonotype was detected only once. V usage is TRBV2 and J usage is TRBJ1-1; D ambiguous. The CDR3 is made up of 16 amino acids. Germline CDR1 reads SNHLY; CDR2 reads FYNNEI. V gave up 5 bases and J gave up 6 bases, with 22 bases separating them. As DNA, the CDR3 is TGTGCCAGCAGTTCGCCTGGTACCGCTTCGGGCGCTGAAGCTTTCTTT. Translating gives CASSSPGTASGAEAFF.

The chain combines TRBV15 with TRBJ1-1, with TRBD1 as a possible D gene (5 bases). V shed 0 bases and J shed 5 bases, with 13 bases lying between them. This CDR3 is built from 15 residues. Germline V gene sequence: CDR1 LNHNV, CDR2 YYDKDF (reference sequence). This CDR3 reads CATSRDAAGKTEAFF. DNA of the CDR3: TGTGCCACCAGCAGAGATGCGGCAGGGAAAACTGAAGCTTTCTTT.

V usage is TRBV18 and J usage is TRBJ2-7; 11 nucleotides align to TRBD2. This CDR3 comprises 15 residues. The J segment lost 3 bases and the V segment lost 5 bases, leaving 6 bases of the junction unmatched. Germline CDR1 is KGHSH and CDR2 is LQKENI. Here the CDR3 DNA reads TGTGCCAGCTCATCTAGCGGGGGGAGGAGCTACGAGCAGTACTTC. The encoded protein is CASSSSGGRSYEQYF.

The CDR3 loop reads CSGIRTGKTDTQYF. In DNA, the CDR3 is TGCAGCGGAATAAGGACAGGGAAGACAGATACGCAGTATTTT. The chain links TRBV29-1 to TRBJ2-3, with 8 positions matching TRBD1. The junction had 9 bases not matched to a gene; V was cut back by 7 bases and J by 3 bases. Germline CDR1 and CDR2: SQVTM and ANQGSEA. The CDR3 is 14 amino acids.

The chain employs TRBV12-3 or TRBV12-4 and TRBJ2-3; D perhaps matches TRBD1 (5 bases). The CDR3 has 15 residues. Between the trimmed V and J ends, which lost 6 bases and 0 bases, there was a span of 13 bases. As DNA, the CDR3 is TGTGCCAGCAGGAAGACAGCCTCTAGCACAGATACGCAGTATTTT. Encoded protein: CASRKTASSTDTQYF.

V usage is TRBV25-1 and J usage is TRBJ1-6, with 10 nucleotides matching TRBD1. CDR1 and CDR2 from the germline V gene are MGHDK and SYGVNS. Germline trimming cut 1 base from V and 7 bases from J; bases unmatched to any gene: 7. This CDR3 spans 17 amino acids. CDR3 DNA: TGTGCCAGCAGTGAATTGGGGCCGGGACAGGGGAATTCACCCCTCCACTTT. Amino acid sequence: CASSELGPGQGNSPLHF.

CDR3 amino acids: CASSVKGWWQETQYF. DNA for the CDR3: TGTGCCAGCAGCGTGAAGGGGTGGTGGCAAGAGACCCAGTACTTC. This sequence joins TRBV9 and TRBJ2-5, with D tentatively TRBD1 (5 bases). Trimming removed 2 bases from V and 2 bases from J, with 13 bases in between. Germline lookup yields CDR1 SGDLS and CDR2 YYNGEE. This CDR3 has 15 amino acids. The variable domain in full, with the rest retrieved from reference TRBV9 and TRBJ2-5, is DSGVTQTPKHLITATGQRVTLRCSPRSGDLSVYWYQQSLDQGLQFLIQYYNGEERAKGNILERFSAQQFPDLHSELNLSSLELGDSALYFCASSVKGWWQETQYFGPGTRLLVL.

This clonotype was found a few times. CDR3 protein: CASSYSTNQPQHF. The CDR3, as DNA: TGTGCCAGCAGTTATTCTACAAATCAGCCCCAGCATTTT. V gene TRBV27 combines with J gene TRBJ1-5, with D unclear. Per the germline V gene, CDR1 is MNHEY and CDR2 is SMNVEV (reference sequence). The CDR3 length is 13 residues. V was trimmed by 4 bases and J by 4 bases, leaving 8 bases between them.

The chain couples TRBV7-9 to TRBJ1-1; TRBD1 aligns across 7 bases. V was clipped by 4 bases and J by 6 bases; unmatched bases: 14. The germline CDR1 and CDR2 sequences are SEHNR and FQNEAQ (reference sequence). The CDR3 covers 16 residues. The CDR3 is CASSSTSDRARAEAFF. CDR3 bases: TGTGCCAGCAGCTCCACATCCGACAGGGCGCGGGCTGAAGCTTTCTTT.

The chain employs TRBV20-1 and TRBJ1-1; possibly TRBD1 for D (5 bases). V dropped 3 bases and J dropped 1 base, with 12 bases sitting between them. Germline V gene data show CDR1 as DFQATT and CDR2 as SNEGSKA (reference sequence). The CDR3 loop spans 14 amino acids. CDR3 nucleotide sequence: TGCAGTGCTAGGTTCCAGGGCCCGAACACTGAAGCTTTCTTT. Translating gives CSARFQGPNTEAFF.

The J gene is TRBJ2-7, the V gene TRBV7-9, with 8 nucleotides matching TRBD1. The V and J ends lost 5 bases and 1 base, in that order; junction bases with no gene match: 7. This CDR3 spans 15 amino acids. Germline V gene lookup returns CDR1 SEHNR and CDR2 FQNEAQ (reference sequence). The CDR3 DNA reads as TGTGCCAGCAGCGGGACCAGGGGGCGATCCTACGAGCAGTACTTC. It codes for CASSGTRGRSYEQYF.

The chain carries TRBV27 and TRBJ1-2; no clear D. Germline values: CDR1 MNHEY, CDR2 SMNVEV (reference sequence). Trimming removed 5 bases from V and 0 bases from J, with 10 bases in between. The CDR3 consists of 14 residues. CDR3 loop: CASSGEPANYGYTF. The CDR3 DNA follows: TGTGCCAGCAGTGGCGAACCCGCTAACTATGGCTACACCTTC.

This clonotype appeared a single time. The chain recombines TRBV5-1 with TRBJ2-2; D possibly matches TRBD1 or TRBD2 (5 bases each). The CDR3 runs to 15 residues. Germline CDR1 reads SGHRS; CDR2 reads YFSETQ. The V end lost 6 bases, the J end lost 1 base, and 13 bases lay between the germline ends. The DNA of the CDR3 is TGCGCCAGCACCGAGTCAGGGAGGAACACCGGGGAGCTGTTTTTT. Translated: CASTESGRNTGELFF.

At least ten counts were recorded for this clonotype. V is TRBV10-3 and J is TRBJ2-4; D may be TRBD1 (6 bases). Per the germline V gene, CDR1 is ENHRY and CDR2 is SYGVKD. This CDR3 has 12 residues. Trimming took 10 bases from V and 9 from J, leaving 16 bases between them. The CDR3 sequence: CATQGQGSIQYF. CDR3 coding DNA: TGTGCCACACAGGGTCAAGGGAGCATTCAGTACTTC.

This chain connects TRBV9 to TRBJ2-5, with 8 bases that match TRBD2. Trimming at V came to 3 bases and at J to 2 bases, leaving 3 bases not matched to a gene. Looked up from germline, CDR1 is SGDLS and CDR2 is YYNGEE. The CDR3 runs 14 residues. CDR3 sequence: CASSAPGGQETQYF. DNA of the CDR3: TGTGCCAGCAGCGCTCCGGGGGGGCAAGAGACCCAGTACTTC.

Many counts were recorded for this clonotype. This chain links TRBV12-3 or TRBV12-4 with TRBJ2-7; D is undetermined. This CDR3 region has 11 residues. The V end was cut by 3 bases, the J end by 7 bases, with 7 bases between. The CDR3 is CASSFSLEQYF. In DNA form, the CDR3 reads TGTGCCAGCAGTTTCTCTCTAGAGCAGTACTTC.

This chain joins TRBV3-1 and TRBJ2-3; 8 bases line up with TRBD2. Unmatched junction bases numbered 4, after V lost 1 base and J lost 4 bases. The CDR3 sequence is 15 residues long. Germline V gene lookup returns CDR1 LGHDT and CDR2 YNNKEL (reference sequence). The CDR3 here is CASSQVAGLADTQYF. Written as DNA, the CDR3 is TGTGCCAGCAGCCAAGTTGCGGGACTAGCAGATACGCAGTATTTT.

Only a few counts were recorded for this clonotype. The chain links TRBV12-3 or TRBV12-4 to TRBJ2-3, with D tentatively TRBD1 (5 bases). This CDR3 has 14 amino acids. V gave up 3 bases and J gave up 4 bases, with 11 bases separating them. This CDR3 is CASSLRQFPDTQYF. The CDR3 DNA sequence: TGTGCCAGCAGTTTGCGACAGTTCCCAGATACGCAGTATTTT.

Notes on this clonotype: Being one base from a much bigger clone, this may be a read error. V gene TRBV20-1 combines with J gene TRBJ2-7; a possible D gene is TRBD2 (6 bases). From germline, CDR1 is DFQATT and CDR2 SNEGSKA (reference sequence). The CDR3 sequence is 12 residues long. The V and J ends lost 0 bases and 7 bases respectively, with 10 bases between them. The CDR3 DNA follows: TGCAGTGCTAGAGATGGGGGGAGGGAGCAGTACTTC. Its protein is CSARDGGREQYF.

The chain links TRBV10-3 to TRBJ2-3; D tentatively reads TRBD1 or TRBD2 (7 bases each). The CDR3 is 16 residues long. Germline assignment: CDR1 ENHRY and CDR2 SYGVKD. The V gene lost 4 bases and the J gene lost 1 base, with 15 bases spanning the gap. CDR3 protein: CAISGQGGKGTDTQYF. The DNA for the CDR3 is TGTGCCATCAGTGGCCAGGGGGGGAAGGGCACAGATACGCAGTATTTT.

In this sample, this clonotype turned up a few times. The rearrangement joins TRBV20-1 to TRBJ1-5; possible D gene TRBD1, 5 bases. CDR3 size: 14 residues. From germline, CDR1 is DFQATT and CDR2 SNEGSKA (reference sequence). Trimming took off 6 bases at V and 6 bases at J, with 18 bases between the two ends. CDR3 amino acids: CSASRAGVGQPQHF. DNA of the CDR3: TGCAGTGCGTCCAGGGCGGGGGTTGGTCAGCCCCAGCATTTT.

The J gene is TRBJ1-5, the V gene TRBV5-1; perhaps TRBD1 as D (5 bases). Germline V gene lookup returns CDR1 SGHRS and CDR2 YFSETQ. The V end was cut by 0 bases, the J end by 1 base, with 11 bases between. The CDR3 spans 16 residues. Here the CDR3 reads CASSLGSGVSNQPQHF. CDR3 bases: TGCGCCAGCAGCTTGGGGTCGGGGGTAAGCAATCAGCCCCAGCATTTT.

V and J are TRBV14 and TRBJ2-1; 7 nucleotides line up with TRBD2. Germline V gene sequence: CDR1 SGHDN, CDR2 FVKESK. The CDR3 covers 16 residues. V was pared by 7 bases and J by 4 bases, with 13 bases of the junction left unmatched. The CDR3 loop reads CASNCRRAAGYNEQFF. The CDR3 DNA is TGTGCCAGCAACTGTCGCCGAGCAGCGGGGTACAATGAGCAGTTCTTC.

This clonotype has more than one count but fewer than ten. V is TRBV29-1 and J is TRBJ2-2, with unresolved D. Deletions cut 4 bases from V and 6 bases from J, with 15 bases between. This CDR3 is built from 14 residues. Germline assignment: CDR1 SQVTM and CDR2 ANQGSEA. The CDR3 DNA is TGCAGCGTTGTGGCCGTCAAAGGTGCCGGGGAGCTGTTTTTT. As protein: CSVVAVKGAGELFF.

Concerning this clonotype: This could be a read error, since a much larger clone is one nucleotide away. The rearrangement uses TRBV15 and TRBJ1-5; D is ambiguous. V lost 1 base and J lost 9, with 7 bases in between. This CDR3 has 12 residues. The V gene's germline CDR1 is LNHNV and CDR2 YYDKDF (reference sequence). CDR3 sequence reads: CATSRAGSPQHF. The CDR3 DNA sequence: TGTGCCACCAGCAGAGCCGGTTCGCCCCAGCATTTT. Full variable domain (rest looked up from reference TRBV15 and TRBJ1-5): DAMVIQNPRYQVTQFGKPVTLSCSQTLNHNVMYWYQQKSSQAPKLLFHYYDKDFNNEADTPDNFQSRRPNTSFCFLDIRSPGLGDTAMYLCATSRAGSPQHFGDGTRLSIL.

The rearrangement links TRBV15 to TRBJ2-7, with 8 bases fitting TRBD2. With 5 bases clipped from V and 7 bases from J, the junction kept 22 bases outside the gene matches. The germline V gene has CDR1 LNHNV and CDR2 YYDKDF (reference sequence). The length of the CDR3 is 18 residues. The CDR3 coding sequence is TGTGCCACCAGCCTACGAAACTTCGTTACTAGCGGCCCCAATGAGCAGTACTTC. Amino acid sequence: CATSLRNFVTSGPNEQYF.

The sample holds a few counts of this clonotype. The CDR3 protein is CASSLWGNEAFF. The DNA of the CDR3 is TGTGCCAGCAGCTTATGGGGGAATGAAGCTTTCTTT. This chain uses TRBV7-2 with TRBJ1-1, with D possibly being TRBD1 (5 bases). CDR1 is SGHTA, CDR2 FQGNSA, per germline. V lost 2 bases, J lost 7 bases, and 8 bases lay in between. The CDR3 loop spans 12 amino acids.

This clonotype was seen a handful of times. The gene calls are TRBV12-3 or TRBV12-4 and TRBJ1-6; 8 bases match TRBD1. The V segment lost 5 bases and the J segment 16 bases; nucleotides outside the gene matches: 10. This CDR3 has 13 amino acids. The CDR3 spells CASSATGAGQLHF. Written as DNA, the CDR3 is TGTGCCAGCAGTGCGACAGGGGCTGGGCAGCTCCACTTT.

The chain has TRBV20-1 and TRBJ2-7, with a tentative D call TRBD1 (5 bases). The germline V gene has CDR1 DFQATT and CDR2 SNEGSKA (reference sequence). The CDR3 extends over 11 amino acids. V was shortened by 6 bases and J by 7 bases, with 13 bases between the two germline ends. The CDR3 DNA reads as TGCAGTGCGTCGTATGGGGCTGAGCAGTACTTC. Translation: CSASYGAEQYF.